The T cell receptor (beta chain) under discussion was sequenced for a study of control samples from healthy donors and cancer patients. TCRdb's table, derived via immunoSEQ multiplex PCR, lists solely in-frame clones and lacks some. The data contain about 170,000 clones, 80% to 90% of them singletons. The sample was blood. The TCR comes from a man aged 25 to 40 in good health.

The CDR3 bases are TGCGCCAGCAGCCCCGGGACAGCGTACAATGAGCAGTTCTTC. Protein product: CASSPGTAYNEQFF. The rearrangement links TRBV5-1 to TRBJ2-1, with 7 positions matching TRBD1. This CDR3 spans 14 amino acids. Unmatched junction bases numbered 5, after V lost 4 bases and J lost 4 bases. Germline CDR1 reads SGHRS; CDR2 reads YFSETQ.